The entry below describes one T cell receptor beta chain. This sample was taken from a study of CD8+CD57+ T cells in acquired aplastic anemia. Study as a whole: The DNA of sorted CD4+ and CD8+ cells averaged approximately 3.3 ug.

CD8+CD57+ cell expansion had been shown by flow cytometry in patients chosen for sequencing. Germline CDR1 is LNHDA and CDR2 is SQIVND (reference sequence). This CDR3 contains 15 residues. V was pared by 1 base and J by 1 base, with 1 base of the junction left unmatched. Researchers used genomic DNA as the template to profile TCR beta VDJ and CDR3. TCRdb analysed the reads with MiXCR anew, one entry per CDR3 protein. The table lists about 190,000 distinct CDR3 sequences, roughly half of them singletons. The chain is built from TRBV19 and TRBJ1-1; 9 bases are a match to TRBD1. The sample was sorted CD4+, CD8+, or CD8+CD57+ T cells (not recorded which) from PBMCs. The sequence was obtained from a human donor with aplastic anemia. This CDR3 is CASSIGGQGNTEAFF. CDR3 coding DNA: TGTGCCAGTAGTATAGGGGGACAGGGGAACACTGAAGCTTTCTTT.